These 16 T cell receptor beta chains were sequenced from one sample in a study of early T cells in non-severe SARS-CoV-2 infection. TCRdb analysed the 5' RACE reads with MiXCR anew, one entry per CDR3 protein. This sample has about 110,000 distinct CDR3 sequences, with 12% found just once. The sequenced sample consisted of whole blood. These receptors came from an adult who was a healthcare worker with PCR-confirmed SARS-CoV-2 infection or an uninfected control (not recorded which).

This clonotype was recorded a few times. The chain links TRBV11-3 to TRBJ2-2; 8 bases are a match to TRBD2. CDR1 SGHNT and CDR2 YENEEA come from the germline V gene. The CDR3 sequence is 16 residues long. With 5 bases clipped from V and 5 bases from J, the junction kept 10 bases outside the gene matches. The CDR3 loop is CASSMSGTRNTGELFF. The CDR3 nucleotides read TGTGCCAGCAGCATGTCCGGGACTAGGAATACCGGGGAGCTGTTTTTT.

A few counts support this clonotype. The chain recombines TRBV28 with TRBJ2-7; TRBD2 might be the D (5 bases). CDR1 is MDHEN and CDR2 is SYDVKM in the germline V gene. Between the trimmed V and J ends, which lost 1 base and 2 bases, there was a span of 9 bases. CDR3 length: 14 amino acids. CDR3 in DNA: TGTGCCAGCAGTTTATCAGACGGGACCTACGAGCAGTACTTC. Its translation is CASSLSDGTYEQYF.

This clonotype was found many times. This chain connects TRBV29-1 to TRBJ1-2, with TRBD1 matching over 8 bases. V was clipped by 4 bases and J by 5 bases; unmatched bases: 6. The CDR3 spans 13 residues. In germline, CDR1 is SQVTM, CDR2 ANQGSEA. Written as DNA, the CDR3 is TGCAGCGTTGGACTTGGACAGGGTTATGGCTACACCTTC. It is translated as CSVGLGQGYGYTF. The variable domain in full, with the rest retrieved from reference TRBV29-1 and TRBJ1-2, is SAVISQKPSRDICQRGTSLTIQCQVDSQVTMMFWYRQQPGQSLTLIATANQGSEATYESGFVIDKFPISRPNLTFSTLTVSNMSPEDSSIYLCSVGLGQGYGYTFGSGTRLTVV.

This clonotype turned up a few times. A junction boundary mismatches the germline segment, possibly from a read error. The chain joins TRBV27 to TRBJ1-2; D possibly corresponds to TRBD1 (5 bases). Germline loops: CDR1 MNHEY, CDR2 SMNVEV (reference sequence). CDR3 size: 14 residues. DNA for the CDR3: TGTACCAGCAGTTATAAGGGGATTAGCTATGGCTACACCTTC. The encoded protein is CTSSYKGISYGYTF.

At least ten counts were recorded for this clonotype. This chain joins TRBV20-1 and TRBJ1-4, with D hard to call. V lost 6 bases, J lost 8 bases, and 16 bases lay in between. Per germline, CDR1 DFQATT and CDR2 SNEGSKA (reference sequence). This CDR3 has 13 residues. The CDR3 spells CSAPIGPSEKLFF. DNA of the CDR3: TGCAGTGCGCCGATTGGGCCCAGCGAAAAACTGTTTTTT.

This clonotype was detected many times. The chain has TRBV12-3 or TRBV12-4 and TRBJ2-7; D is undetermined. This CDR3 is built from 14 residues. Trimming removed 5 bases from V and 0 bases from J, with 11 bases in between. CDR3 sequence reads: CASSEYRPSYEQYF. CDR3 DNA sequence: TGTGCCAGCAGTGAGTACAGACCCTCCTACGAGCAGTACTTC.

The rearrangement links TRBV7-3 to TRBJ1-1; 9 nucleotides match TRBD1. Germline CDR1 is SGHTA and CDR2 is FQGTGA. V dropped 5 bases and J dropped 3; count of bases not matched to a gene: 1. There are 13 residues in the CDR3. CDR3 region: CASSDRGDTEAFF. The CDR3 nucleotides are TGTGCCAGCAGCGACAGGGGGGACACTGAAGCTTTCTTT.

The chain recombines TRBV29-1 with TRBJ1-2; 9 nucleotides align to TRBD1. CDR1 and CDR2 from the germline V gene are SQVTM and ANQGSEA. The ends lost 7 bases at V and 6 bases at J; junction bases unmatched: 6. The CDR3 is 12 amino acids. The CDR3 here is CSGTTGGDGYTF. The CDR3 coding sequence is TGCAGCGGCACAACAGGGGGCGATGGCTACACCTTC.

CDR3 DNA: TGCAGCGTAGGTGCAGATGGAAACACCATATATTTT. It specifies CSVGADGNTIYF. The genes are TRBV29-1 and TRBJ1-3; D ambiguous. Trimming pared 6 bases from V and 3 bases from J, leaving 9 bases between. CDR1 SQVTM and CDR2 ANQGSEA come from the germline V gene. This CDR3 has 12 amino acids. The whole variable domain, remainder taken from reference TRBV29-1 and TRBJ1-3, is SAVISQKPSRDICQRGTSLTIQCQVDSQVTMMFWYRQQPGQSLTLIATANQGSEATYESGFVIDKFPISRPNLTFSTLTVSNMSPEDSSIYLCSVGADGNTIYFGEGSWLTVV.

There are a few counts of this clonotype. The V call is TRBV7-2, the J call TRBJ2-7; 8 nucleotides match TRBD2. The CDR3 sequence is 13 residues long. Germline V gene lookup returns CDR1 SGHTA and CDR2 FQGNSA. With V trimmed by 8 bases and J by 0 bases, 3 bases remained unmatched. The CDR3 sequence is CASAGGSSYEQYF. The DNA of the CDR3 is TGTGCCAGCGCGGGGGGAAGCTCCTACGAGCAGTACTTC.

This chain joins TRBV29-1 and TRBJ1-2; D is unresolved. The CDR3 is 13 residues long. Germline assignment: CDR1 SQVTM and CDR2 ANQGSEA. V gave up 4 bases and J gave up 3 bases, with 12 bases separating them. The CDR3 protein is CSVVGPADYGYTF. The CDR3 DNA reads TGCAGCGTTGTTGGTCCAGCGGACTATGGCTACACCTTC.

The chain joins TRBV20-1 to TRBJ2-7; 7 bases align to TRBD1. The CDR3 is made up of 13 amino acids. The germline CDR1 and CDR2 sequences are DFQATT and SNEGSKA (reference sequence). V gave up 5 bases and J gave up 2 bases; unmatched junction bases: 6. CDR3 loop: CSAQGQITYEQYF. The CDR3 DNA sequence: TGCAGTGCTCAGGGACAGATAACCTACGAGCAGTACTTC.

This clonotype was picked up a small number of times. The chain recombines TRBV29-1 with TRBJ2-6; no clear D gene. The CDR3 totals 14 residues. Germline-derived CDR1 and CDR2 are SQVTM and ANQGSEA. V was shortened by 4 bases and J by 0 bases, with 7 bases between the two germline ends. The CDR3 nucleotides are TGCAGCGTTGTCGGCGGCTCTGGGGCCAACGTCCTGACTTTC. It translates to CSVVGGSGANVLTF.

V gene TRBV4-1 combines with J gene TRBJ2-2; 15 positions agree with TRBD2. The CDR3 runs 18 residues. The junction had 8 bases not matched to a gene; V was cut back by 5 bases and J by 4 bases. CDR1 and CDR2 from the germline V gene are MGHRA and YSYEKL. CDR3 DNA sequence: TGCGCCAGCAGCAGGGGACTAGCGGGAGGTTGGGGCACCGGGGAGCTGTTTTTT. Its protein product is CASSRGLAGGWGTGELFF.

This clonotype appeared many times. The chain carries TRBV12-3 or TRBV12-4 and TRBJ1-5; D unresolved. Trimming removed 3 bases from V and 1 base from J, with 4 bases in between. The CDR3 length is 13 residues. CDR3 DNA: TGTGCCAGCAGTTTGAGGAGCAATCAGCCCCAGCATTTT. It yields the protein CASSLRSNQPQHF.

This clonotype was detected a few times. V usage is TRBV2 and J usage is TRBJ2-1; D is unclear. V dropped 7 bases and J dropped 0 bases, with 10 bases sitting between them. Germline values: CDR1 SNHLY, CDR2 FYNNEI. CDR3 size: 14 residues. As DNA, the CDR3 is TGTGCCAGCACTCGGGCGAGCTCCTACAATGAGCAGTTCTTC. Translated: CASTRASSYNEQFF.